This is a list of T cell receptor beta chains from one sample in a study of T cell repertoires in cytomegalovirus infection. One entry per CDR3 protein results from TCRdb running MiXCR on the reads. The sample gives hundreds of thousands of distinct CDR3 sequences, less than 35% of which show up once; 12% is in the top ten. These TCRs are of unknown antigen specificity. The sample consisted of cultured CD8+ T cells from PBMCs, taken from culture after CMV antigen stimulation. Receptors were obtained from a human donor in good health (CMV status not recorded). Some clones in this sample may be carry-over from other donors' samples. Both conserved end residues are part of each CDR3. The D gene is left open where the match is weak. Expanded clones are given a class, and other clones once, few, many or no size at all.

J gene | V gene | clone size | D gene | CDR3 protein | CDR3 DNA
TRBJ1-5 | TRBV7-6 | many | . | CASSLDGDSNQPQHF | TGTGCCAGCAGCTTAGATGGGGATTCGAATCAGCCCCAGCATTTT
TRBJ2-1 | TRBV6-5 | few | . | CASSYGTHYNEQFF | TGTGCCAGCAGTTACGGGACACACTACAATGAGCAGTTCTTC
TRBJ1-5 | TRBV4-3 | . | . | CASSQDQYSNQPQHF | TGCGCCAGCAGCCAAGACCAGTATAGCAATCAGCCCCAGCATTTT
TRBJ2-2 | TRBV27 | . | . | CASSFKATGELFF | TGTGCCAGCAGTTTCAAGGCAACCGGGGAGCTGTTTTTT
TRBJ2-1 | TRBV7-2 | many | . | CASSLAGVTYNEQFF | TGTGCCAGCAGCTTAGCAGGGGTGACCTACAATGAGCAGTTCTTC
TRBJ2-5 | TRBV20-1 | few | . | CSARERRRQETQYF | TGCAGTGCTAGGGAGCGGCGGCGCCAAGAGACCCAGTACTTC
TRBJ2-7 | TRBV9 | . | TRBD2 | CASSVTSGWNEQYF | TGTGCCAGCAGCGTAACTAGCGGGTGGAACGAGCAGTACTTC
TRBJ1-5 | TRBV6-5 | few | TRBD1 | CASSLTRDSRNQPQHF | TGTGCCAGCAGTCTAACCCGGGACAGCCGCAATCAGCCCCAGCATTTT
TRBJ2-3 | TRBV7-9 | . | . | CASIGLTDTQYF | TGTGCCAGCATCGGGCTCACAGATACGCAGTATTTT
TRBJ1-1 | TRBV6-1 | . | . | CASRTGLMNTEAFF | TGTGCCAGCAGGACGGGTTTAATGAACACTGAAGCTTTCTTT
TRBJ2-1 | TRBV28 | . | . | CVTRPGDDSVNEQFF | TGTGTCACCAGGCCAGGGGACGATTCGGTCAATGAGCAGTTCTTC
TRBJ1-1 | TRBV7-3 | few | . | CASSLNGAVTEAFF | TGTGCCAGCAGCTTAAATGGGGCGGTCACTGAAGCTTTCTTT
TRBJ1-1 | TRBV6-6 | . | TRBD1 | CASLAGKGQGITLMNTEAFF | TGTGCCAGCTTGGCAGGGAAGGGACAGGGTATCACCCTTATGAACACTGAAGCTTTCTTT
TRBJ1-1 | TRBV7-9 | . | . | CASSWDKEAFF | TGTGCCAGCAGCTGGGACAAAGAAGCTTTCTTT
TRBJ2-1 | TRBV28 | . | . | CASRRAVSYNEQFF | TGTGCCAGCAGGAGAGCGGTCTCCTACAATGAGCAGTTCTTC
TRBJ2-3 | TRBV24-1 | . | . | CATSDLGGTEELTDTQYF | TGTGCCACCAGTGATTTAGGGGGGACAGAGGAGCTCACAGATACGCAGTATTTT
TRBJ2-1 | TRBV2 | few | . | CASSTDSNYNEQFF | TGTGCCAGCAGTACGGACAGTAACTACAATGAGCAGTTCTTC
TRBJ1-1 | TRBV2 | once | . | CASSEYRPALDTEAFF | TGTGCCAGCAGTGAATACCGACCGGCTTTGGACACTGAAGCTTTCTTT
TRBJ2-7 | TRBV7-9 | many | TRBD1 | CASSLLDPGQGRYEQYF | TGTGCCAGCAGCTTACTAGACCCGGGACAGGGGCGCTACGAGCAGTACTTC
TRBJ2-1 | TRBV11-3 | few | . | CASSLGRDHENYNEQFF | TGTGCCAGCAGCTTAGGCCGGGACCACGAAAACTACAATGAGCAGTTCTTC
TRBJ1-2 | TRBV19 | once | . | CASSPSDLYGYTF | TGTGCCAGTAGTCCCTCGGACCTCTATGGCTACACCTTC
TRBJ2-5 | TRBV27 | few | . | CASSLWAAQETQYF | TGTGCCAGCAGTTTATGGGCAGCCCAAGAGACCCAGTACTTC